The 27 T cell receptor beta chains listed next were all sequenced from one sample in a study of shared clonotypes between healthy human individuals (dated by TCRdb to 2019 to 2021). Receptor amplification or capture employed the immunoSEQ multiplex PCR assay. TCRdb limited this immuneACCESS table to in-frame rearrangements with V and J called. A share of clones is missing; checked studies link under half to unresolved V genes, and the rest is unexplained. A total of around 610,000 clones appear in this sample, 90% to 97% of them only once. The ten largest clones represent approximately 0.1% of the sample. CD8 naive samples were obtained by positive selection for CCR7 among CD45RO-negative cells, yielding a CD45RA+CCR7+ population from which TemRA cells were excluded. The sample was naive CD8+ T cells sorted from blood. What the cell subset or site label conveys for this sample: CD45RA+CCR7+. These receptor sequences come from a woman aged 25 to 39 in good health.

CDR3 amino acids: CASSFTRLADTGELFF. The CDR3 nucleotides read TGTGCCAGCAGCTTCACCCGACTAGCGGACACCGGGGAGCTGTTTTTT. This rearrangement joins TRBV7-9 to TRBJ2-2, with 9 bases matching TRBD2. The CDR3 loop spans 16 amino acids. Germline assignment: CDR1 SEHNR and CDR2 FQNEAQ (reference sequence). The V gene end was trimmed by 3 bases and the J gene end by 3 bases; junction bases not matched to a gene: 5.

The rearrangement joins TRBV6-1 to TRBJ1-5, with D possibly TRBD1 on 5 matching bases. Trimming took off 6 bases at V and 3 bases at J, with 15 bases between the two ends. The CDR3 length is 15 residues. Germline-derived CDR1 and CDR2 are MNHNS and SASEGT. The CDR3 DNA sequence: TGTGCCAGCAGGGGAACCGACAGTCTCAATCAGCCCCAGCATTTT. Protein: CASRGTDSLNQPQHF.

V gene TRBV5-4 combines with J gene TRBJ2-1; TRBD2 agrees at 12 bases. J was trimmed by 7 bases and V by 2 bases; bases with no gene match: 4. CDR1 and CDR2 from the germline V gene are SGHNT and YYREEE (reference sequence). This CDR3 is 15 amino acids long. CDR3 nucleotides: TGTGCCAGCAGCTTTCTAGCGGGAGGGCGGAATGAGCAGTTCTTC. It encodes CASSFLAGGRNEQFF.

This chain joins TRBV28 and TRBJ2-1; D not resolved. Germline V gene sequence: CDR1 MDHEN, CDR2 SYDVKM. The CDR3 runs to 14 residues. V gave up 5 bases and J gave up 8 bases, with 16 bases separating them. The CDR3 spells CASSPTALYHEQFF. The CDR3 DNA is TGTGCCAGCAGTCCCACGGCGCTCTATCATGAGCAGTTCTTC. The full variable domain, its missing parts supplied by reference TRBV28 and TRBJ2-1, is DVKVTQSSRYLVKRTGEKVFLECVQDMDHENMFWYRQDPGLGLRLIYFSYDVKMKEKGDIPEGYSVSREKKERFSLILESASTNQTSMYLCASSPTALYHEQFFGPGTRLTVL.

CDR3 region: CASSLDQEEGRASYEQYF. In DNA form, the CDR3 reads TGTGCCAGCAGCTTAGACCAGGAGGAGGGGAGGGCCTCCTACGAGCAGTACTTC. The chain joins TRBV7-9 to TRBJ2-7, with 7 positions matching TRBD2. V dropped 1 base and J dropped 0; count of bases not matched to a gene: 12. From germline, CDR1 is SEHNR and CDR2 FQNEAQ (reference sequence). The CDR3 length is 18 residues.

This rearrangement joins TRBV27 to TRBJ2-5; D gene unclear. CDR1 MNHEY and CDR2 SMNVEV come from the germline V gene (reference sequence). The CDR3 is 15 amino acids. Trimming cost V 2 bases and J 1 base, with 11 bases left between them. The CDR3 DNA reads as TGTGCCAGCAGTTTAACGGCGGTATCCCAAGAGACCCAGTACTTC. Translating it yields CASSLTAVSQETQYF.

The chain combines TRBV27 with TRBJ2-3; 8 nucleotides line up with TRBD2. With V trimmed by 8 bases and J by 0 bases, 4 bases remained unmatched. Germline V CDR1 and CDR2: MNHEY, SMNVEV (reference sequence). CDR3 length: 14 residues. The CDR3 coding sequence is TGTGCCAGCGGATTAGCGGGGAGCACAGATACGCAGTATTTT. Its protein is CASGLAGSTDTQYF.

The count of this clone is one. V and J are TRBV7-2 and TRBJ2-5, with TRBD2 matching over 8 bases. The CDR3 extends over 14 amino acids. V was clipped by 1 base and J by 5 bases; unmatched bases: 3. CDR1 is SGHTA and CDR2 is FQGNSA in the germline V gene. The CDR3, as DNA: TGTGCCAGCAGCTTAGACGGGAGGGGGGAGACCCAGTACTTC. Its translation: CASSLDGRGETQYF.

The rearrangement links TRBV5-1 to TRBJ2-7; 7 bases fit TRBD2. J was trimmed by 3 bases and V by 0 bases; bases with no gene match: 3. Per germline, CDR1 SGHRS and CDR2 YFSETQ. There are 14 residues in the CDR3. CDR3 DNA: TGCGCCAGCAGCTTGGATATAGCGGGCTACGAGCAGTACTTC. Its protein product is CASSLDIAGYEQYF.

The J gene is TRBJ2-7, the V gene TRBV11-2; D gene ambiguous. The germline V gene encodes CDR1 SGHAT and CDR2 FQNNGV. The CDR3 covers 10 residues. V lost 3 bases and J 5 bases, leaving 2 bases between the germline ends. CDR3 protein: CASSFNEQYF. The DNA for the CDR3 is TGTGCCAGCAGCTTCAACGAGCAGTACTTC.

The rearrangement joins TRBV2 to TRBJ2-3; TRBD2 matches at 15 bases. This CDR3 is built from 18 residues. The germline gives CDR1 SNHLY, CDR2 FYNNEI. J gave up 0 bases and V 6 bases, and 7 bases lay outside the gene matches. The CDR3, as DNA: TGTGCCAGCAGGGCGGGACTAGCGGGAGGCCTCAGCACAGATACGCAGTATTTT. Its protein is CASRAGLAGGLSTDTQYF.

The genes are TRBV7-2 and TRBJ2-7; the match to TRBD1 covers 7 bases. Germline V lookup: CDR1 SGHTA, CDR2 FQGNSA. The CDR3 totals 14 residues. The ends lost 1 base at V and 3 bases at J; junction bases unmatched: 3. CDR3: CASSLVQGVYEQYF. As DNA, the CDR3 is TGTGCCAGCAGCTTAGTGCAGGGGGTCTACGAGCAGTACTTC.

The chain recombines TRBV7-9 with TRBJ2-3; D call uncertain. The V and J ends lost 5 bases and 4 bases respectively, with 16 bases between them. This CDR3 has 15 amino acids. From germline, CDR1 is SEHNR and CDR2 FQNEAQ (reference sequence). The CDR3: CASSPGESGADTQYF. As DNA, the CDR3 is TGTGCCAGCAGCCCTGGTGAGAGTGGGGCAGATACGCAGTATTTT.

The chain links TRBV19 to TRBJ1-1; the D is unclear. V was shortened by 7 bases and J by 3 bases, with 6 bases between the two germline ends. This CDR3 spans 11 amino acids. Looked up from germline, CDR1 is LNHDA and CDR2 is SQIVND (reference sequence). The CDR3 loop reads CASKIYTEAFF. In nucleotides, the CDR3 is TGTGCCAGTAAAATTTACACTGAAGCTTTCTTT.

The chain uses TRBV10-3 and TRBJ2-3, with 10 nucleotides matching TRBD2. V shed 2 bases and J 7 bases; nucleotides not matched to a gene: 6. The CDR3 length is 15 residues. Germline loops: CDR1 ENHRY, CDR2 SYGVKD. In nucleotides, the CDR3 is TGTGCCATCAGTGAGAGAGCGGGAGGGGTAAATACGCAGTATTTT. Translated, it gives CAISERAGGVNTQYF.

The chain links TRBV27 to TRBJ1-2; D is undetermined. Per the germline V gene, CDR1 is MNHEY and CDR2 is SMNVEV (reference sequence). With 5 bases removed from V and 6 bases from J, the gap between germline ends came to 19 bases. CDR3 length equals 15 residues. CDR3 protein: CASSPRPTSRHGYTF. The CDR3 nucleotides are TGTGCCAGCAGTCCCCGACCTACAAGCCGACATGGCTACACCTTC.

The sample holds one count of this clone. The CDR3 spells CASSQEGEYEQYF. In nucleotides, the CDR3 is TGCGCCAGCAGCCAAGAAGGAGAATACGAGCAGTACTTC. The gene calls are TRBV4-1 and TRBJ2-7; D unresolved. Germline V gene sequence: CDR1 MGHRA, CDR2 YSYEKL. Deletions cut 0 bases from V and 4 bases from J, with 7 bases between. The CDR3 is made up of 13 amino acids.

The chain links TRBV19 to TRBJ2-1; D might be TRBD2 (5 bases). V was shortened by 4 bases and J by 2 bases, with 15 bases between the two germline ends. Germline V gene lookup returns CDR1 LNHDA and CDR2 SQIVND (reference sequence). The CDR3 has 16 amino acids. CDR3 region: CASSKIGGGTYNEQFF. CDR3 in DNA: TGTGCCAGTAGTAAAATAGGAGGCGGAACCTACAATGAGCAGTTCTTC.

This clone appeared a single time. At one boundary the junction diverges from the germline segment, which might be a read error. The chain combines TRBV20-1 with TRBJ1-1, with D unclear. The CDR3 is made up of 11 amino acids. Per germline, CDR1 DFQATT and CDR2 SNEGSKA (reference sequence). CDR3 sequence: CAVVLNTEAFF. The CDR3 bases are TGTGCAGTGGTCCTGAACACTGAAGCTTTCTTT.

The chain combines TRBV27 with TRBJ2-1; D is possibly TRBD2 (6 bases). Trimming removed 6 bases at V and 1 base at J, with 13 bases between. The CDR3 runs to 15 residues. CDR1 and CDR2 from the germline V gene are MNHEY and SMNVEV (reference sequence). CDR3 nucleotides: TGTGCCAGCAGAGGAGGGGTCTTATCCTACAATGAGCAGTTCTTC. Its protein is CASRGGVLSYNEQFF.

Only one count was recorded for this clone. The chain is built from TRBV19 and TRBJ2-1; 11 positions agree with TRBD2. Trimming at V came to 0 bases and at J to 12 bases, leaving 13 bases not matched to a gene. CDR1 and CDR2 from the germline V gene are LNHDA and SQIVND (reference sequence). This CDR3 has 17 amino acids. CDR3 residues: CASSIDHRTSGRVGQFF. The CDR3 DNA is TGTGCCAGTAGTATAGATCATAGGACTAGCGGGCGGGTTGGGCAGTTCTTC.

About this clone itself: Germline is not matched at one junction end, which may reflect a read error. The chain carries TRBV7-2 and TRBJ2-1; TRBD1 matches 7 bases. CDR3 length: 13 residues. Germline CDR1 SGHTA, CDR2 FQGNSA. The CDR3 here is CASSLAGGNEQFF. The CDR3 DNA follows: TGTGCCAGCAGCCTAGCAGGGGGCAATGAGCAGTTCTTC.

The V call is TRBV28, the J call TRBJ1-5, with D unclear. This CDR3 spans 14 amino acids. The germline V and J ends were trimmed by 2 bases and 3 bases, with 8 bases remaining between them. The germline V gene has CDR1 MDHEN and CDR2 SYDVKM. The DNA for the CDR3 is TGTGCCAGCAGTTTAAGCGGCAACAATCAGCCCCAGCATTTT. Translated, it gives CASSLSGNNQPQHF.

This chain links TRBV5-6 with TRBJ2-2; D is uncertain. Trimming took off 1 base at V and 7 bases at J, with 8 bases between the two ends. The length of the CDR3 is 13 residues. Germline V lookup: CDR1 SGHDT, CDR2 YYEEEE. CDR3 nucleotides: TGTGCCAGCAGCTTGTTGTTAATCGGGGAGCTGTTTTTT. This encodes CASSLLLIGELFF.

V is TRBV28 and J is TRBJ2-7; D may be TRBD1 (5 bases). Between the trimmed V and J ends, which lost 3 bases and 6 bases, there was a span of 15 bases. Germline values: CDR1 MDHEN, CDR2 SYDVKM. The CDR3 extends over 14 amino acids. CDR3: CASSFPGLGGEQYF. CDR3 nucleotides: TGTGCCAGCAGTTTTCCAGGGCTCGGCGGCGAGCAGTACTTC.

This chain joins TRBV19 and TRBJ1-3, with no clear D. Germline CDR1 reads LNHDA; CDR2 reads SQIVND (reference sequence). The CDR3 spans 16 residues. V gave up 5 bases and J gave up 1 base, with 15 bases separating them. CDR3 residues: CASSPNPGISGNTIYF. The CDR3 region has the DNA TGTGCCAGTAGTCCTAACCCGGGGATATCTGGAAACACCATATATTTT. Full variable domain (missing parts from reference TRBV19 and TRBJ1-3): DGGITQSPKYLFRKEGQNVTLSCEQNLNHDAMYWYRQDPGQGLRLIYYSQIVNDFQKGDIAEGYSVSREKKESFPLTVTSAQKNPTAFYLCASSPNPGISGNTIYFGEGSWLTVV.

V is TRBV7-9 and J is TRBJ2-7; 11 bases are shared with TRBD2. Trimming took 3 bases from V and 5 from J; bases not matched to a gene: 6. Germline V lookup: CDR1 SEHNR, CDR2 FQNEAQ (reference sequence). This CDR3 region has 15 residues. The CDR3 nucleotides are TGTGCCAGCAGCTTGACTAGCGGGGTTCGCCACGAGCAGTACTTC. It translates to CASSLTSGVRHEQYF.